The source of this TCR beta chain is a study of T cell responses to AZD1222 COVID-19 vaccine. Trimming shortened V by 2 bases and J by 1 base, and 12 bases separated the two germline ends. The CDR3 length is 15 residues. CDR1 is LGHDT and CDR2 is YNNKEL in the germline V gene (reference sequence). Study-level results: The peak T cell response came first, and repertoires were sampled only after it. Spike-wide vaccine-associated CD4 TCRs dominated at 160-218 and 743-854. Donors were mostly white British, more females; clonal diversity possibly underestimated.

TCRdb keeps only in-frame clones here, not all; method: immunoSEQ multiplex PCR. Of 70,000 to 100,000 clones detected, more than 85% appear once; the ten largest clones hold under 3.5%. As regards this clone: Its antigen is not known.

The chain joins TRBV3-1 (or the pseudogene TRBV3-2) to TRBJ2-7, with D perhaps matching TRBD2 (6 bases). The TCR originated in an adult who received the AZD1222 COVID-19 vaccine. The material was peripheral blood, obtained 28 days after the second AZD1222 dose. CDR3 sequence (DNA): TGTGCCAGCAGCCAACAGACTAGACCTTCCTACGAGCAGTACTTC. Its translation is CASSQQTRPSYEQYF.